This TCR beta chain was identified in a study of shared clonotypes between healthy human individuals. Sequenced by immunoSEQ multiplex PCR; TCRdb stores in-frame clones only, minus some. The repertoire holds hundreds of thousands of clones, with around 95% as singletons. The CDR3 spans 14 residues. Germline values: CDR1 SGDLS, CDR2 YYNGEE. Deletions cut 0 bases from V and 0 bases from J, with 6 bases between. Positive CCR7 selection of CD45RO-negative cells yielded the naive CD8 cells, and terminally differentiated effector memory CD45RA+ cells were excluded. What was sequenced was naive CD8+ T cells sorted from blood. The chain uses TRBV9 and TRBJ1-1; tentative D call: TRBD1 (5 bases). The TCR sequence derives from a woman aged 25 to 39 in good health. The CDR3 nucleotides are TGTGCCAGCAGCGTAGCAGGGATGAACACTGAAGCTTTCTTT. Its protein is CASSVAGMNTEAFF.